This TCR beta chain was profiled in a study of cytomegalovirus exposure and HLA in healthy donors (dated by TCRdb to about 2017). Regarding the study in general: In an earlier analysis of under 600 of the donors, 276 Gb of sequence data and roughly 100 million unique TCR beta sequences from 180 million or so T cells were reported. Roughly 300 gigabases of sequencing data and tens of millions of unique TCR sequences were included in an early release covering about 600 HLA-typed donors. The genetic ancestry cluster associated with self-reported Caucasian donors included 81% of the roughly 410 genotyped donors. The study aimed to test whether cataloging public T cell receptors could reveal signatures of past pathogen exposure. The study profiled the T cell repertoires of hundreds of subjects by immunosequencing and related them to cytomegalovirus serostatus. A separate validation cohort of roughly 130 different subjects was used in addition to the approximately 640-subject first cohort. High-throughput TCR immunosequencing, statistical association of individual TCRs with disease status, and machine learning were combined to predict cytomegalovirus infection status. A later analysis re-examined previously published TCR beta repertoires from more than 600 donors and added high-resolution HLA genotyping to investigate patterns of TCR occurrence. In the later analysis, no new phenotypic data were used to find candidate immune exposures; instead, reliance was placed on TCR beta sequences and their occurrence across donors. An earlier analysis of 587 of the donors used high-throughput TCR beta sequencing to judge whether each TCR beta V gene segment behaved as functional or pseudogenic. Donor age, sex, ethnicity and CMV serostatus were compiled alongside the repertoire data. Genome-wide SNP genotypes for about three fifths of the roughly 670 donors were used in a later genetic analysis, which treated that subset as a discovery cohort. Every repertoire in the discovery cohort had been generated on one and the same sequencing platform. HLA typing included class I and class II loci at four-digit resolution. Typing coverage varied by locus: roughly 629-640 donors for A, B, C, DRB1 and DQB1; approximately 500 for DQA1; some 610 for DPA1; around 490 for DPB1. About 5 DR-DQ haplotypes were handled as single units for association and clustering, since linkage in the cohort was strong. On average, roughly 250,000 unique TCR beta nucleotide sequences were sequenced per donor among a few hundred genotyped donors of the cohort, with around 19% of those sequences being non-productive. Study-wide conclusions, independent of this receptor: A total of roughly 160 TCR beta chains were listed by the study as associated with cytomegalovirus. According to a later analysis, most CMV-associated TCR beta chains appeared to be HLA-restricted, and the HLA associations seemed to be driven largely by CMV exposure. A later analysis associated 15,000 to 20,000 TCR beta sequences with specific HLA alleles at a false discovery rate of 0.05. A cluster of highly shared sequence variants was judged likely to be a technical artifact of the sequencing pipeline. It was suggested by the authors that the approach could potentially be generalized to other disease states and immunological phenotypes. The only immune exposure information available for the cohort was CMV serostatus. In a later analysis, the rate of TCR association differed among HLA loci, with DRB1 alleles having the most associated TCRs and HLA-C alleles having the fewest. The 87-base-pair reads could not distinguish some IMGT-functional V segments, including TRBV6-2 and TRBV6-3, so those segments were excluded. A further reported finding was that TCR beta sequences accurately predicted the HLA-A and HLA-B alleles for most subjects in the first cohort. The cohort was sequenced for TCR beta chains only, and without alpha or paired-chain data the features that could be detected were limited. Correlated functional status among segregating V segments might reflect linkage disequilibrium, but an unknown experimental factor could not be ruled out. Compared with equally common non-associated chains, HLA-associated TCR beta chains in a later analysis were more clonally expanded and had lower generation probabilities. Strong co-occurrence of HLA alleles, especially DR and DQ, made assigning TCR associations to individual alleles difficult. Sequencing depth was assumed to be roughly uniform across donors in the presence/absence analyses, though that assumption may not hold. In a later analysis, several top co-occurrence clusters were reported to appear linked to parvovirus B19, influenza, CMV and Epstein-Barr virus. In a later genetic analysis, fewer N-insertions in productive TCRs were reported among donors in an Asian-associated ancestry cluster than the roughly 640-donor mean. Because counts were too low, 15 to 20 rarely observed V segments, including chromosome 9 orphons, were excluded from the earlier analysis of 587 of the donors. HLA typing was unavailable for some donors at each locus, so association tests used only the typed subset. Three of the identified cytomegalovirus-associated TCR beta chains were confirmed in vitro to be specific for cytomegalovirus antigens. Broadly in line with IMGT annotations, most TCR beta V segments showed up in productive rearrangements about 90% or about 30% of the time in an earlier analysis of about 500 of the donors. A later genetic analysis associated a missense DCLRE1C variant with V-gene and J-gene trimming of TCR beta chains, and an independent cohort replicated the association. While some public TCRs were present in many individuals, most TCR sequences turned up only very rarely across donors. In both the original and validation cohorts, the classifier was reported to diagnose cytomegalovirus status with high specificity and sensitivity.

As to this clone: Its antigen remains unidentified. No much larger clone exists at a distance of one base, and base qualities are not known.

The cohort comprised fewer than 700 healthy bone marrow donors. All cohort members were sampled while nominally healthy, although unrecorded immune exposures were likely present. The donor tested CMV seropositive and was one of the 289 seropositive cohort members. Each donor provided a peripheral blood sample, and peripheral blood mononuclear cells were used for TCR beta sequencing. Genomic DNA extraction from the blood cell samples was performed with the Qiagen DNeasy Blood Extraction Kit. Libraries came from the immunoSEQ multiplex PCR assay. For the multiplex PCR, a mixture combining 60 forward primers for TCR Vbeta segments and 13 reverse primers for TCR Jbeta segments was used. The CDR3 region of rearranged TCR beta genes was amplified from genomic DNA by a multiplex PCR assay. Amplified TCR beta libraries were sequenced as 87-base-pair reads on the Illumina HiSeq System. Concerning the study's data processing: A later analysis counted about 82 million unique TCR beta chains across the 666 repertoires, and 9 million to 14 million of these chains were shared by at least two donors. Raw reads were error-corrected and collapsed into unique sequences by a nearest-neighbor algorithm in which closely related sequences were merged to remove PCR and sequencing errors. V, D and J gene segments were assigned by aligning CDR3 sequences to IMGT reference sequences. For a sequence to be retained, at least a six-nucleotide match to both a V gene segment and a J gene segment was required. A rearrangement counted as productive if the CDR3 had no stop codons and remained in frame with V and J, and every other rearrangement counted as non-productive. Following IMGT convention, CDR3 was defined as the stretch from the second conserved V-encoded cysteine to the conserved J-encoded phenylalanine. The earlier analysis of 587 of the donors excluded sequences that lacked an unambiguous match to a single V gene segment. An earlier analysis of 500 to 700 of the donors classified V segments as functional when productive rearrangements were above 56.7% and as segregating when the standard deviation between donors was above 5%. A statistical classification framework was built for diagnosing cytomegalovirus status from the catalog of TCR beta chain sequences. In a later analysis, V and J genes were assigned by comparing TCR nucleotide sequences against IMGT/GENE-DB human TR gene sequences. Using the TCRdist pipeline, a later analysis assigned CDR3 sequences along with most-parsimonious VDJ recombination scenarios. In a later analysis, every TCR beta chain was defined by the combination of its CDR3 amino acid sequence and its V-gene family, and reads without a unique V-gene family were dropped. As a way to deal with suspected cross-contamination and a sequencing artifact, a later analysis dropped 592 nucleotide sequences that were highly shared and had low generation probability. For each public chain, a later analysis derived a clonal expansion index from normalized ranks of inferred template counts within each repertoire. A later analysis computed generation probabilities with a VDJ recombination model fitted to out-of-frame rearrangements, and checked the results against IGoR. In a later analysis, TCR-TCR, TCR-HLA and TCR-CMV co-occurrence was scored with hypergeometric tests, and a repertoire-size bias correction was applied to TCR pairs. A later analysis estimated false discovery rates by permuting HLA or CMV assignments 20 times. In a later analysis, co-occurring TCRs were grouped with DBSCAN, and TCRdist sequence similarity was added when clustering was performed within HLA-allele-positive subsets. Repertoires with fewer than 30,000 or more than 120,000 public chains, plus five repertoires with anomalous nucleotide sharing, were excluded from co-occurrence clustering. In its TCRdb copy, this immuneACCESS table keeps in-frame sequences only and misses some clones. Where compared with another copy, unresolved V genes explain less than half of these, and the others have no known cause. D and trimming were read from the DNA, whereas the V and J calls and clone size are those reported in that table. This sample lists roughly 96,000 clones; 60% to 75% were detected once. The ten largest account for 13% to 15% of the sample.

Trimming at the junction amounts to 5 bases on V and 5 bases on J, and the germline ends lie 27 bases apart. The CDR3 goes from the cysteine to the phenylalanine over 19 residues. The sequence is cut down to CDR3 DNA, 57 bases in frame from base 1. The CDR1 and CDR2 encoded by the germline V gene are SGHAT and FQNNGV. The chain uses TRBV11-2 and TRBJ2-2; the best D guess is TRBD2, with 6 bases matching. Sequencing was done on a sample of PBMCs. This sequence originates from a woman aged 70-85 years in good health and CMV-seropositive. The DNA sequence is given as TGTGCCAGCAGCACCCCCGGGACGGGAGAGAGACTGGGAACCGGGGAGCTGTTTTTT. Its protein product is CASSTPGTGERLGTGELFF. Beyond the CDR3, the reference TRBV11-2 and TRBJ2-2 genes provide the residues; the full variable domain reads: EAGVAQSPRYKIIEKRQSVAFWCNPISGHATLYWYQQILGQGPKLLIQFQNNGVVDDSQLPKDRFSAERLKGVDSTLKIQPAKLEDSAVYLCASSTPGTGERLGTGELFFGEGSRLTVL.